What follows are 27 T cell receptor beta chains derived from one specimen sequenced in a study of OX40 agonist ivuxolimab in advanced cancers. Sequencing was performed with immunoSEQ multiplex PCR; in TCRdb, only in-frame clones are kept and a portion is missing. Of around 83,000 clones detected, 90% to 95% appear once; the ten largest clones hold 2.3%. The sample consisted of CD4+ or CD8+ T cells sorted from blood, taken in a trial of the OX40 agonist ivuxolimab. The receptors originated from an adult with an advanced solid tumor such as melanoma, head and neck, liver or kidney cancer.

The chain combines TRBV9 with TRBJ2-7; D may match TRBD1 or TRBD2 (5 bases each). Trimming removed 10 bases from V and 3 bases from J, with 17 bases in between. This CDR3 has 13 residues. Germline V gives CDR1 SGDLS, CDR2 YYNGEE. Written as DNA, the CDR3 is TGTGCCGCCGACCGGGACGGAGACTACGAGCAGTACTTC. Its translation: CAADRDGDYEQYF. Filled out from reference TRBV9 and TRBJ2-7, the complete variable domain reads DSGVTQTPKHLITATGQRVTLRCSPRSGDLSVYWYQQSLDQGLQFLIQYYNGEERAKGNILERFSAQQFPDLHSELNLSSLELGDSALYFCAADRDGDYEQYFGPGTRLTVT.

In its sample, this clone was seen once. DNA of the CDR3: TGTGCCAGCAGCTACAGGGAGGCCGGGGAGCTGTTTTTT. This codes for CASSYREAGELFF. The rearrangement links TRBV6-5 to TRBJ2-2; D might be TRBD1 or TRBD2, each matching 6 bases. V was shortened by 6 bases and J by 6 bases, with 11 bases between the two germline ends. CDR1 is MNHEY and CDR2 is SVGAGI in the germline V gene. The CDR3 has 13 amino acids.

The rearrangement uses TRBV2 and TRBJ1-1, with 8 bases identical to TRBD1. J gave up 1 base and V 7 bases, and 2 bases lay outside the gene matches. The germline gives CDR1 SNHLY, CDR2 FYNNEI. This CDR3 is 13 amino acids long. The chain's CDR3 is CASKGQGNTEAFF. The CDR3 region has the DNA TGTGCCAGCAAAGGACAGGGGAACACTGAAGCTTTCTTT.

This chain connects TRBV4-3 to TRBJ2-5, with TRBD2 matching 10 bases. This CDR3 is 16 amino acids long. Germline CDR1 LGHNA, CDR2 YSLEER. The trim removed 3 bases at V and 3 bases at J, leaving 7 bases unmatched. CDR3 in DNA: TGCGCCAGCAGCCAGGGTATACTAGCGGGAAAAGAGACCCAGTACTTC. As protein: CASSQGILAGKETQYF.

The chain employs TRBV14 and TRBJ2-5; possibly TRBD2 for D (5 bases). Trimming removed 4 bases at V and 5 bases at J, with 11 bases between. Germline V gene lookup returns CDR1 SGHDN and CDR2 FVKESK. The CDR3 is 13 residues long. In nucleotides, the CDR3 is TGTGCCAGCAGCCCGCGGACGGGGGAGACCCAGTACTTC. Translation: CASSPRTGETQYF.

This rearrangement joins TRBV7-3 to TRBJ2-3, with D unresolved. The V end lost 2 bases, the J end lost 4 bases, and 10 bases lay between the germline ends. The CDR3 totals 14 residues. Germline V gives CDR1 SGHTA, CDR2 FQGTGA. The CDR3 spells CASSLLANPDTQYF. The CDR3 DNA reads as TGTGCCAGCAGCTTATTGGCGAACCCAGATACGCAGTATTTT.

The chain recombines TRBV5-1 with TRBJ2-1, with D perhaps given as TRBD1 or TRBD2 (5 bases each). V shed 4 bases and J shed 0 bases, with 11 bases lying between them. Per germline, CDR1 SGHRS and CDR2 YFSETQ. The CDR3 runs 15 residues. The CDR3 region is CASSDGTVSYNEQFF. DNA of the CDR3: TGCGCCAGCAGCGACGGGACCGTCTCCTACAATGAGCAGTTCTTC.

This chain joins TRBV10-2 and TRBJ1-5; no reliable D call. V was shortened by 7 bases and J by 4 bases, with 11 bases between the two germline ends. Germline V lookup: CDR1 WSHSY, CDR2 SAAADI. This CDR3 is built from 13 residues. CDR3 sequence: CASTLGGNQPQHF. CDR3 nucleotide sequence: TGCGCCAGCACGTTGGGAGGAAATCAGCCCCAGCATTTT.

This sequence joins TRBV28 and TRBJ2-5; D is ambiguous. This CDR3 has 12 residues. V was shortened by 1 base and J by 5 bases, with 5 bases between the two germline ends. Germline V lookup: CDR1 MDHEN, CDR2 SYDVKM. The CDR3 reads CASSLLEETQYF. The DNA for the CDR3 is TGTGCCAGCAGTTTATTGGAGGAGACCCAGTACTTC.

This clone occurred a few times. This chain connects TRBV11-1 to TRBJ2-5; 9 bases line up with TRBD1. Trimming at V came to 5 bases and at J to 5 bases, leaving 3 bases not matched to a gene. Germline values: CDR1 SGHAT, CDR2 FQDESV (reference sequence). This CDR3 contains 13 residues. The CDR3 is CASSPGQGETQYF. The CDR3 bases are TGTGCCAGCAGCCCCGGACAGGGGGAGACCCAGTACTTC.

This chain links TRBV11-2 with TRBJ1-2; no firm D call. Trimming cost V 3 bases and J 6 bases, with 8 bases left between them. This CDR3 region has 12 residues. Per the germline V gene, CDR1 is SGHAT and CDR2 is FQNNGV. CDR3 in amino acids: CASSFYTHGYTF. The CDR3 DNA is TGTGCCAGCAGCTTCTACACCCATGGCTACACCTTC.

J is TRBJ1-3 and V is TRBV4-1, with 8 bases that match TRBD1. V was clipped by 0 bases and J by 3 bases; unmatched bases: 13. Germline lookup yields CDR1 MGHRA and CDR2 YSYEKL. The CDR3 extends over 19 amino acids. The CDR3, as DNA: TGCGCCAGCAGCCAAGATCGGAGAGTAGGGACAGGAAATGGAAACACCATATATTTT. Translated, it gives CASSQDRRVGTGNGNTIYF.

The chain joins TRBV18 to TRBJ1-5; 7 positions agree with TRBD1. CDR3 length: 15 amino acids. CDR1 is KGHSH and CDR2 is LQKENI in the germline V gene. V lost 3 bases to trimming and J lost 5 bases; unmatched junction nucleotides: 7. The CDR3 region is CASSPGTVGHQPQHF. In DNA form, the CDR3 reads TGTGCCAGCTCACCCGGGACAGTTGGCCATCAGCCCCAGCATTTT. The full variable domain, rest sourced from reference TRBV18 and TRBJ1-5, is NAGVMQNPRHLVRRRGQEARLRCSPMKGHSHVYWYRQLPEEGLKFMVYLQKENIIDESGMPKERFSAEFPKEGPSILRIQQVVRGDSAAYFCASSPGTVGHQPQHFGDGTRLSIL.

This sequence joins TRBV4-3 and TRBJ2-5; possibly TRBD2 for D (5 bases). Germline CDR1 and CDR2: LGHNA and YSLEER. This CDR3 region has 15 residues. V lost 4 bases and J lost 3, with 15 bases in between. The CDR3: CASSRGLGQEETQYF. The CDR3 nucleotides are TGCGCCAGCAGCCGCGGGTTAGGGCAGGAAGAGACCCAGTACTTC.

This chain links TRBV7-3 with TRBJ1-3, with D tentatively TRBD1 (6 bases). With 5 bases removed from V and 1 base from J, the gap between germline ends came to 9 bases. Germline V gene lookup returns CDR1 SGHTA and CDR2 FQGTGA. This CDR3 has 14 amino acids. The CDR3 loop is CASSTTGSGNTIYF. CDR3 nucleotide sequence: TGTGCCAGCAGCACAACAGGGTCTGGAAACACCATATATTTT.

The chain recombines TRBV5-1 with TRBJ2-7; D possibly corresponds to TRBD1 (7 bases). In germline, CDR1 is SGHRS, CDR2 YFSETQ. V was cut by 4 bases and J by 5 bases, with 19 bases left in between. The CDR3 is made up of 15 amino acids. The CDR3 nucleotides read TGCGCCAGCAGCCTAAGCGGGCAGGGGGGCGACGAGCAGTACTTC. It encodes CASSLSGQGGDEQYF.

In its sample, this clone was seen once. This chain joins TRBV28 and TRBJ2-7; weak D call: TRBD2 (6 bases). V lost 5 bases to trimming and J lost 3 bases, with 17 bases between them. The CDR3 is made up of 15 amino acids. CDR1 is MDHEN and CDR2 is SYDVKM in the germline V gene. The CDR3 spells CASSPGGQQNYEQYF. The CDR3 nucleotides read TGTGCCAGCAGTCCCGGGGGTCAGCAAAACTACGAGCAGTACTTC.

The chain has TRBV2 and TRBJ2-5; weak D call: TRBD2 (7 bases). The CDR3 totals 15 residues. Germline-derived CDR1 and CDR2 are SNHLY and FYNNEI. Deletions cut 8 bases from V and 0 bases from J, with 16 bases between. The CDR3 reads CASLQGGMYQETQYF. Written as DNA, the CDR3 is TGTGCCAGCTTACAGGGAGGGATGTACCAAGAGACCCAGTACTTC.

The V gene is TRBV19, the J gene TRBJ1-1, with a weak D call TRBD1 (5 bases). Germline CDR1 is LNHDA and CDR2 is SQIVND (reference sequence). V was shortened by 0 bases and J by 2 bases, with 28 bases between the two germline ends. This CDR3 is 21 amino acids long. The CDR3 spells CASSIDSFHGPRMGLNTEAFF. For the CDR3, the DNA is TGTGCCAGTAGTATAGATTCCTTCCACGGCCCGCGGATGGGGCTAAACACTGAAGCTTTCTTT.

V is TRBV7-2 and J is TRBJ1-1; D not resolved. Trimming stripped 1 base from V and 0 bases from J, with 6 bases between. The CDR3 has 14 residues. Per germline, CDR1 SGHTA and CDR2 FQGNSA. The CDR3 sequence is CASSLVQMNTEAFF. The CDR3 DNA is TGTGCCAGCAGCTTAGTTCAGATGAACACTGAAGCTTTCTTT.

The CDR3 DNA is TGTGCCAGCACGGGACAGGAGCCATATGGCTACACCTTC. Protein sequence: CASTGQEPYGYTF. The genes are TRBV5-6 and TRBJ1-2; TRBD1 matches 8 bases. The length of the CDR3 is 13 residues. CDR1 is SGHDT and CDR2 is YYEEEE in the germline V gene. Trimming removed 6 bases from V and 5 bases from J; junction bases left unmatched: 6.

The chain carries TRBV5-5 and TRBJ2-7; D not resolved. Trimming cost V 0 bases and J 3 bases, with 7 bases left between them. The CDR3 covers 13 residues. The germline gives CDR1 SGHKS, CDR2 YYEKEE (reference sequence). Here the CDR3 reads CASSLVHNYEQYF. CDR3 DNA: TGTGCCAGCAGCTTGGTACACAACTACGAGCAGTACTTC.

The chain recombines TRBV7-8 with TRBJ1-1; D is undetermined. The germline gives CDR1 SGHVS, CDR2 FQNEAQ. The germline V and J ends were trimmed by 0 bases and 4 bases, with 15 bases remaining between them. The CDR3 runs to 16 residues. The CDR3: CASSLAGLGSTTEAFF. The DNA for the CDR3 is TGTGCCAGCAGCTTAGCTGGGTTGGGGAGTACCACTGAAGCTTTCTTT.

This rearrangement joins TRBV5-6 to TRBJ2-7; 7 nucleotides agree with TRBD1. V shed 4 bases, J shed 5 bases, and the junction held 6 bases outside the gene matches. The CDR3 runs 13 residues. Germline loops: CDR1 SGHDT, CDR2 YYEEEE. The CDR3 spells CASSQTGTNEQYF. The DNA for the CDR3 is TGTGCCAGCAGCCAGACAGGGACGAACGAGCAGTACTTC.

The chain links TRBV6-1 to TRBJ2-7; D not resolved. Germline CDR1 MNHNS, CDR2 SASEGT. The CDR3 sequence is 14 residues long. V gave up 1 base and J gave up 9 bases, with 16 bases separating them. The CDR3 protein is CASSEVGQASWQYF. The CDR3 region has the DNA TGTGCCAGCAGTGAAGTAGGGCAGGCGTCATGGCAGTACTTC.

As for this clone: Since no conserved phenylalanine or tryptophan closes the CDR3, a read error is the likely cause. Because the CDR3's place on the DNA is in doubt, the DNA is left out and the CDR3 is given as listed by TCRdb. The gene calls are TRBV12-5 and TRBJ2-7; TRBD2 is the table's D call and was not checked against the DNA. The CDR3 totals 12 residues, both ends included. Germline V gives CDR1 LGHNT, CDR2 FRNRAP. CDR3 amino acids: CASGMPRTRWGC.

This rearrangement joins TRBV30 to TRBJ2-4; 8 bases fit TRBD1. V gave up 4 bases and J gave up 0 bases; unmatched junction bases: 5. CDR3 length: 15 residues. Per the germline V gene, CDR1 is GTSNPN and CDR2 is SVGIG (reference sequence). The CDR3: CAWTQGALAKNIQYF. CDR3 in DNA: TGTGCCTGGACCCAGGGGGCCTTAGCCAAAAACATTCAGTACTTC. Filled out from reference TRBV30 and TRBJ2-4, the complete variable domain reads SQTIHQWPATLVQPVGSPLSLECTVEGTSNPNLYWYRQAAGRGLQLLFYSVGIGQISSEVPQNLSASRPQDRQFILSSKKLLLSDSGFYLCAWTQGALAKNIQYFGAGTRLSVL.